The subject of this entry is one TCR beta chain. The antigen this receptor binds is unknown. No quality values exist for individual bases; no much larger clone is one base distant. This sample is part of a study of shared clonotypes between healthy human individuals (dated by TCRdb to about 2020). For context, the study as a whole: Three men and two women, aged 18 to 49 years, made up the cohort. To estimate repertoire size and how much clonotypes are shared between individuals, the study performed deep sequencing of blood TCR repertoires from five healthy adults. To increase sequencing depth and limit assay-specific biases, different laboratories used diverse techniques to prepare libraries and sequence TCR repertoires. Leukapheresis yielded between about 0.9 and 8.9 billion PBMCs per donor.

Using the deep immunoSEQ assay, multiplex PCR amplified TCR CDR3 regions from genomic DNA. Extracted genomic DNA from each cell subset was spread evenly across all wells of several immunoSEQ 96-well plates, with each plate serving as a replicate. Each replicate PCR for unsorted PBMC received roughly 0.3 ug genomic DNA, equal to 30,000 or so T cell genomes. Ten immunoSEQ deep assay plates were used to sequence unsorted PBMC genomic DNA. Purified libraries were quantified with a Qubit 3.0 fluorometer, sized on a Bioanalyzer 2100, and re-quantified with the KAPA Library Quantification kit. Each immunoSEQ 96-well plate was sequenced on its own single-read 150-cycle Illumina NextSeq 550 flow cell. On the study's bioinformatics: Because only junctional sequences without quality scores were contained in the immunoSEQ output, filtering matching that applied to full-length reads could not be performed. To assign V/J genes and CDR3, sequences were annotated against IMGT germline references using PyIR, a Python wrapper for IgBLAST v1.9. Reads were removed for weak V/J assignments (E-value above 1e-6), missing CDR3, stop codons, out-of-frame junctions, or ambiguous translated residues. V3J clonotypes were defined by identical inferred V gene, J gene, and CDR3 amino acid sequence. Percentage overlap between repertoires was calculated by dividing the number of shared unique clonotypes by the size of the smaller repertoire. RTK rarefaction, the Chao1 estimator, and Recon v2.1 estimates of unobserved clonotypes were used to assess repertoire richness. The table comes from immuneACCESS by way of TCRdb, which keeps in-frame sequences with V and J called. Part of the clones is missing from these tables; in studies checked, under half for an unresolved V gene and the rest for unknown reasons. The V and J calls and clone size are taken from that table; D and trimming were inferred from the DNA. For this sample there are approximately 500,000 clones; approximately 79% appear just once. The ten top clones hold around 13% of the sample.

The paper's findings and limits, for the study overall: Sampling was restricted to blood, and TCR repertoires in tissues likely differ from the TCR repertoires found in blood. Because the study included a small number of donors, the genetic and exposure-history diversity represented was limited. Pairwise subsampling indicated that sequencing depth was expected to affect the degree of clonotype sharing among donors.

Healthy HIV-negative adults with no recently reported acute infections or vaccinations were included as donors. Every donor was a Caucasian adult living in Nashville, Tennessee, USA. For unsorted samples, some 90 million PBMCs were counted and genomic DNA was extracted with the QIAamp DNA Blood Mini kit. Blood was obtained by leukapheresis, after which PBMCs were separated by Ficoll-Histopaque density gradient centrifugation and cryopreserved in liquid nitrogen vapor phase. V is pared back by 5 bases and J by 3 bases, with 10 bases lying between the germline termini. The CDR3 runs 13 amino acids, cysteine and phenylalanine included. The DNA shown is the 39-base CDR3, in frame from base 1. Sequences KGHSH (CDR1) and LQKENI (CDR2) are obtained from the germline V gene.

The sequence came from a woman in her thirties or forties in good health. Some clones in this sample may be carry-over from other donors' samples. This sequence uses TRBV18 and TRBJ1-2; the D gene is perhaps TRBD1, on 5 matching bases. Sequencing was done on a sample of PBMCs. The nucleotide sequence is given as TGTGCCAGCTCAGGGGGGACGGACTATGGCTACACCTTC. This encodes CASSGGTDYGYTF. With the portions outside the CDR3 filled from the reference TRBV18 and TRBJ1-2 genes, the complete variable region becomes NAGVMQNPRHLVRRRGQEARLRCSPMKGHSHVYWYRQLPEEGLKFMVYLQKENIIDESGMPKERFSAEFPKEGPSILRIQQVVRGDSAAYFCASSGGTDYGYTFGSGTRLTVV.